A selection of T cell receptor beta chains follows, all from one sample in a study of metastatic and nonmetastatic thyroid tumors. TCRdb re-processed the PCR reads through MiXCR. The sample comprises 15,000 to 20,000 clones, approximately 30% of which are singletons, and around 13% rests with the top ten. Sequenced sample: tumor tissue. All receptors come from a male donor with papillary thyroid cancer or a benign thyroid nodule (not recorded which). Some clones in this sample may be carry-over from other donors' samples. The CDR3 runs from the conserved cysteine through the conserved F or W. The order of the fields is CDR3 DNA, CDR3 protein, clone size, V gene, J gene, D gene. D genes are given only for firm matches. The size of a clone is reported for some rows only, either as once, few or many, or as a class for expanded clones.

DNA: TGCAGTGCCAGGTTTGGGAACACTGAAGCTTTCTTT; CDR3: CSARFGNTEAFF; size: many; V: TRBV20-1; J: TRBJ1-1; D: NA
DNA: TGCAGCGTTGACGGCAACTATGGCTACACCTTC; CDR3: CSVDGNYGYTF; size: many; V: TRBV29-1; J: TRBJ1-2; D: NA
DNA: TGTGCCAGCTCACCATCAGGGCTACAAGAGACCCAGTACTTC; CDR3: CASSPSGLQETQYF; size: many; V: TRBV18; J: TRBJ2-5; D: NA
DNA: TGTGCCAGCAGCCCGGGACTCACAACCGAGCAGTTCTTC; CDR3: CASSPGLTTEQFF; size: NA; V: TRBV7-2; J: TRBJ2-1; D: NA
DNA: TGTGCCAGCAGTTTCGATTACACGCTTCAAGGCTACACCTTC; CDR3: CASSFDYTLQGYTF; size: many; V: TRBV6-2/TRBV6-3; J: TRBJ1-2; D: NA
DNA: TGTGCCAGCAGTGTAGGACCAGAGAACACTGAAGCTTTCTTT; CDR3: CASSVGPENTEAFF; size: many; V: TRBV2; J: TRBJ1-1; D: NA
DNA: TGTGCCAGCAGTACCCCCGGGGGGGTCTCCTACGAGCAGTACTTC; CDR3: CASSTPGGVSYEQYF; size: NA; V: TRBV6-1; J: TRBJ2-7; D: TRBD2
DNA: TGTGCCAGCAGGGGGACTAGCGGGAGGTCTGCAGATACGCAGTATTTT; CDR3: CASRGTSGRSADTQYF; size: few; V: TRBV28; J: TRBJ2-3; D: TRBD2
DNA: TGTGCCAGCATCGGGGGGATCGGAGATACCGGGGAGCTGTTTTTT; CDR3: CASIGGIGDTGELFF; size: NA; V: TRBV6-1; J: TRBJ2-2; D: TRBD2
DNA: TGTGCCAGCTCACCCCCTGCAAGGGCGGGTGAAAAACTGTTTTTT; CDR3: CASSPPARAGEKLFF; size: NA; V: TRBV18; J: TRBJ1-4; D: NA
DNA: TGTGCCAGCAGCTTAGGGGGCCACACAGATACGCAGTATTTT; CDR3: CASSLGGHTDTQYF; size: many; V: TRBV7-9; J: TRBJ2-3; D: NA
DNA: TGTGCCAGCAGCGACCAGGCCCACCGGGGAGAGACCCAGTACTTC; CDR3: CASSDQAHRGETQYF; size: many; V: TRBV7-9; J: TRBJ2-5; D: NA
DNA: TGCGCCAGCAGTTCATCGGGACAGGGATCAAAAGAGACCCAGTACTTC; CDR3: CASSSSGQGSKETQYF; size: NA; V: TRBV10-1; J: TRBJ2-5; D: TRBD1
DNA: TGTGCCAGCAGTGAAGAAGAAGAAGGAACCTTTTTAATGAACACTGAAGCTTTCTTT; CDR3: CASSEEEEGTFLMNTEAFF; size: many; V: TRBV2; J: TRBJ1-1; D: NA